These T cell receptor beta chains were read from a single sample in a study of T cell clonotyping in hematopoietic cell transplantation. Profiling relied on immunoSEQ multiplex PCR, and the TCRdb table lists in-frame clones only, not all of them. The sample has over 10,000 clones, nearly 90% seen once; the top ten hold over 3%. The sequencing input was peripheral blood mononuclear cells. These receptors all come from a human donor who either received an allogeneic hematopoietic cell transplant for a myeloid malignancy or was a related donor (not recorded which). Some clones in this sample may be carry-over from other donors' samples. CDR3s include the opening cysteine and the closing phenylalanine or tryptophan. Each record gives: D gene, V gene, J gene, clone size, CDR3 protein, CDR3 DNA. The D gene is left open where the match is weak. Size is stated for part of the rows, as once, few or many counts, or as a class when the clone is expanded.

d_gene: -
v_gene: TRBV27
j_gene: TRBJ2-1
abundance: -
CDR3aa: CASSSSMGTRGEQFF
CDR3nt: TGTGCCAGCAGTAGTAGCATGGGGACGAGGGGTGAGCAGTTCTTC

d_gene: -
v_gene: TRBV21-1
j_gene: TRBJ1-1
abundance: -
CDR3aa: CASSKKTGACTEAFF
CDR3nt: TGTGCCAGCAGCAAGAAGACAGGGGCGTGCACTGAAGCTTTCTTT

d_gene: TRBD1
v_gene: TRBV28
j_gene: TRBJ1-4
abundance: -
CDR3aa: CASSLAGGVEKLFF
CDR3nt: TGTGCCAGCAGTTTAGCAGGGGGCGTCGAAAAACTGTTTTTT

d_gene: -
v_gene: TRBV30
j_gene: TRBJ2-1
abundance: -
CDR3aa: CAWSVRGPRGLQFF
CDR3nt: TGTGCCTGGAGTGTACGGGGACCGCGCGGATTGCAGTTCTTC

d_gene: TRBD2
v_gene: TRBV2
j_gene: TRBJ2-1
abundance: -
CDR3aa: CASRAGTSGGEQFF
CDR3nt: TGTGCCAGCAGAGCCGGGACTAGCGGGGGGGAGCAGTTCTTC

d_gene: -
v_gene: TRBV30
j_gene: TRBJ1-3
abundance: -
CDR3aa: CAWSVGTAGNTIYF
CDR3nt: TGTGCCTGGAGTGTGGGGACGGCTGGAAACACCATATATTTT

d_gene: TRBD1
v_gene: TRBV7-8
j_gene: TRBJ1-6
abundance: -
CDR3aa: CASSLDPGTAYNSPLHF
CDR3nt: TGTGCCAGCAGCCTTGACCCTGGGACAGCCTATAATTCACCCCTCCACTTT

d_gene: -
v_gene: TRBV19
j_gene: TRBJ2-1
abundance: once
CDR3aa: CASGPKSYNEQFF
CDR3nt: TGTGCCAGTGGGCCCAAATCCTACAATGAGCAGTTCTTC

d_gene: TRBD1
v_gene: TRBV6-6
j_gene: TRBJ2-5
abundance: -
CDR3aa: CASSYPRDRSPETQYF
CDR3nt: TGTGCCAGCAGTTATCCACGGGACAGGAGCCCCGAGACCCAGTACTTC

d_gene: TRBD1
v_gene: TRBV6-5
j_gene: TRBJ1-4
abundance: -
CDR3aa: CASSYSGSGGGEKLFF
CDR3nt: TGTGCCAGCAGTTACTCCGGTTCAGGGGGCGGTGAAAAACTGTTTTTT

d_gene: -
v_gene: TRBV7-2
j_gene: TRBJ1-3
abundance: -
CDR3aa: CASTAGLGFSGNTIYF
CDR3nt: TGTGCCAGCACAGCTGGTTTAGGGTTCTCTGGAAACACCATATATTTT

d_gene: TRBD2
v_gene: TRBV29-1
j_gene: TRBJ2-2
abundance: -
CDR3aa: CSVVLAKKNTGELFF
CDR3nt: TGCAGCGTAGTACTAGCGAAAAAGAACACCGGGGAGCTGTTTTTT

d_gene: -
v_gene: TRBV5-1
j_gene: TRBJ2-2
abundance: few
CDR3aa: CASSSPGPMRANTGELFF
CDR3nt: TGCGCCAGCAGCTCCCCGGGACCCATGAGGGCGAACACCGGGGAGCTGTTTTTT

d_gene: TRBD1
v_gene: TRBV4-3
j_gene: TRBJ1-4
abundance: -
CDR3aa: CASSNRDRNEKLFF
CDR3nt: TGCGCCAGCAGCAACCGGGACAGGAATGAAAAACTGTTTTTT

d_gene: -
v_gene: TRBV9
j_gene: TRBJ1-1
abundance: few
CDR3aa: CASSADSLNTEAFF
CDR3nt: TGTGCCAGCAGCGCCGACAGTTTGAACACTGAAGCTTTCTTT

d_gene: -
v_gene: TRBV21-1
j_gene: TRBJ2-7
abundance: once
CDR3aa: CASSNVKWAGQPADEQYF
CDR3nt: TGTGCCAGCAGCAATGTAAAATGGGCGGGACAGCCAGCAGACGAGCAGTACTTC

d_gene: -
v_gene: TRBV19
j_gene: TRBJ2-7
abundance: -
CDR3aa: CASSPRGSLYEQYF
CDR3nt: TGTGCCAGTAGTCCAAGGGGATCCCTCTACGAGCAGTACTTC